This TCR beta chain was documented in a study of blood T cell repertoires in COVID-19. Whole-study context: The United States, Italy and Spain were the sources of the acute and convalescent COVID-19 samples. Sample material is recorded as cDNA or gDNA derived from T cells, B-cell-depleted T cells, or PBMCs.

Authors' processing steps: Amplification from reference gene primers served as the basis for estimated nucleated cell counts. The assay was immunoSEQ multiplex PCR, and TCRdb's table has in-frame clones only and misses some. The D gene and trimming were derived from the DNA, and the V and J assignments and clone size from that table. Seen here are tens of thousands of clones, approximately 80% observed once, and the top ten hold over 8.5%. Sequencing was performed on peripheral blood. The receptor was derived from a man in his sixties with acute or convalescent COVID-19.

The CDR3 protein is CASSIGTYNEQFF. Written as DNA, the CDR3 is TGTGCCAGTAGTATTGGCACCTACAATGAGCAGTTCTTC. The V call is TRBV19, the J call TRBJ2-1; D remains ambiguous. This CDR3 region has 13 residues. V dropped 3 bases and J dropped 2 bases, with 5 bases sitting between them. Per germline, CDR1 LNHDA and CDR2 SQIVND (reference sequence).